The present entry profiles one T cell receptor beta chain with its context. Its antigen is unknown. The record originates from a study of OX40 agonist ivuxolimab in advanced cancers. Background on the study: Among those treated, three patients had partial responses, one with hepatocellular carcinoma and two with cutaneous melanoma. Study-wide results and caveats: Within 6 weeks, CD4+ and CD8+ blood T cells expanded clonally at 0.1 to 3.0 mg/kg.

The protocol was immunoSEQ multiplex PCR, while the TCRdb copy is restricted to in-frame clones and leaves out a portion. This table has around 100,000 clones, roughly nine tenths appearing once. Germline V lookup: CDR1 SGDLS, CDR2 YYNGEE. The CDR3 covers 16 residues. The junction had 7 bases not matched to a gene; V was cut back by 0 bases and J by 3 bases. The sequence derives from an adult with an advanced solid tumor such as melanoma, head and neck, liver or kidney cancer. The rearrangement uses TRBV9 and TRBJ2-7; TRBD1 agrees at 9 bases. The sample in question was CD4+ or CD8+ T cells sorted from blood, obtained in a trial of the OX40 agonist ivuxolimab. The CDR3 sequence is CASSVGGQGSLYEQYF. CDR3 sequence (DNA): TGTGCCAGCAGCGTAGGGGGACAGGGTTCCCTCTACGAGCAGTACTTC.